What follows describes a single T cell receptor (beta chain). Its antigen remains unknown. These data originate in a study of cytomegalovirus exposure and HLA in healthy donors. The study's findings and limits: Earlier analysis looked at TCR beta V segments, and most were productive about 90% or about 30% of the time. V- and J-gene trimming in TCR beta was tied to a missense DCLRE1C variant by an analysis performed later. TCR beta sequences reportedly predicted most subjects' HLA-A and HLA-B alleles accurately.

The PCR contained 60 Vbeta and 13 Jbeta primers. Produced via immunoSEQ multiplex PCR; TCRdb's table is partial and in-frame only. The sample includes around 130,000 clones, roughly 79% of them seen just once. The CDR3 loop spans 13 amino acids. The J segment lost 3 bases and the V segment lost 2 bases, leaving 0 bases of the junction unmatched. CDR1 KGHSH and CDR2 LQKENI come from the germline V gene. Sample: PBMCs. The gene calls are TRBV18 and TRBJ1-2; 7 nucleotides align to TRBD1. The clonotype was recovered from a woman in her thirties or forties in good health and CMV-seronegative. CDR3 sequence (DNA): TGTGCCAGCTCACCAGGACAGGACTATGGCTACACCTTC. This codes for CASSPGQDYGYTF.